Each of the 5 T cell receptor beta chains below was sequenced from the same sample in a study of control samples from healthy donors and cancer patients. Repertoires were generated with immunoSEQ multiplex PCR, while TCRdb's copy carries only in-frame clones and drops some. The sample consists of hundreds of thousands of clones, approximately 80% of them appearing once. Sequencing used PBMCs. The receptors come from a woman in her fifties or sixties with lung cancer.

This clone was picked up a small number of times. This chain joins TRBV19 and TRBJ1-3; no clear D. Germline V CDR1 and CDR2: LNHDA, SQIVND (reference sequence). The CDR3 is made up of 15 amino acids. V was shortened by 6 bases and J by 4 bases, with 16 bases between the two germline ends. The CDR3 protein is CASRGYRNGGNTIYF. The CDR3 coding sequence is TGTGCCAGTAGAGGCTACCGAAATGGAGGAAACACCATATATTTT.

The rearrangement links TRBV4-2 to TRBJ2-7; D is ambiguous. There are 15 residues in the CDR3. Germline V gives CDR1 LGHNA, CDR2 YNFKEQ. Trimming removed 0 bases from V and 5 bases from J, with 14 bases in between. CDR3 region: CASSQDFSHPNEQYF. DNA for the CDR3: TGTGCCAGCAGCCAAGATTTTAGCCATCCCAACGAGCAGTACTTC.

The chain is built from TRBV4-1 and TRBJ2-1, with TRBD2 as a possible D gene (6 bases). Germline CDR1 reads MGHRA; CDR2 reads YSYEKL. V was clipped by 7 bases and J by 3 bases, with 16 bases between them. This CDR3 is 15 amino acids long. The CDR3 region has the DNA TGCGCCAGCACTCGAGGAGGGACGGTCTACAATGAGCAGTTCTTC. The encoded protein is CASTRGGTVYNEQFF.

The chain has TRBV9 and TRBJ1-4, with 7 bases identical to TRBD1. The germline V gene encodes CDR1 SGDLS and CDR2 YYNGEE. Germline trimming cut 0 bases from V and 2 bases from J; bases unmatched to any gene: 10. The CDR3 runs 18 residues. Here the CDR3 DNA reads TGTGCCAGCAGCGTAGCCGCAGGGGGGGGGAGGACTAATGAAAAACTGTTTTTT. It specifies CASSVAAGGGRTNEKLFF.

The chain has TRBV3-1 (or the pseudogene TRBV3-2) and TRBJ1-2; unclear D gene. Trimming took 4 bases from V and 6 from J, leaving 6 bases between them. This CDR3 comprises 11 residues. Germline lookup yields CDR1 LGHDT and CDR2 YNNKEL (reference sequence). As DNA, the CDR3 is TGTGCCAGCAGCCTATGGAATGGCTACACCTTC. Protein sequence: CASSLWNGYTF.